The TCR beta chain under discussion was sequenced for a study of blood T cells in healthy people across ages. The study's findings and limits: TCR beta diversity, measured per million T cells, fell in a roughly linear way with age. Unsorted PBMC material precluded a definitive naive versus antigen-experienced comparison.

As for this clonotype: The antigen is not known.

PCR was performed a second time for roughly 7 to 11 cycles using a sample-barcoded 5' primer and a J-beta primer mix. Each cDNA molecule carried a tag from a template-switch adaptor that contained 12 random nucleotides. TCRdb reanalysed the 5' RACE reads using MiXCR and keeps one entry per CDR3 protein. The sample has around 990,000 distinct CDR3 sequences, under 40% seen once; the top ten hold around 14%. Donors were healthy Caucasian individuals from Russia aged roughly 6 to 100. The sequence derives from a man between 18 and 29 years old in good health. The material sequenced was blood.

CDR3 bases: TGTGCCAGCAGTTCACCCGGACGGCCGGCTGAAGCTTTCTTT. It specifies CASSSPGRPAEAFF. The chain links TRBV6-6 to TRBJ1-1; D gene ambiguous. Germline V gene data show CDR1 as MNHNY and CDR2 as SVGAGI (reference sequence). Trimming took 4 bases from V and 6 from J, leaving 15 bases between them. CDR3 length: 14 residues.